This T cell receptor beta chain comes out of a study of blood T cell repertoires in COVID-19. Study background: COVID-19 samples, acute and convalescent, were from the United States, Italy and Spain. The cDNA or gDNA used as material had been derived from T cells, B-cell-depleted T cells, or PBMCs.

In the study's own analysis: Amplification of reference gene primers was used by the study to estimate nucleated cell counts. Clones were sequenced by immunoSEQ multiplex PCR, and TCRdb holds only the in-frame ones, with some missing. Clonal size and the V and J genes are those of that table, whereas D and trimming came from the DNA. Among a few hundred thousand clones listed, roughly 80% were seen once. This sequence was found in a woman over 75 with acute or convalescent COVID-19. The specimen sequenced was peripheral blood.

The CDR3 DNA is TGTGCCACCCGGGACAGGGGGTCCCTGAACACTGAAGCTTTCTTT. The encoded protein is CATRDRGSLNTEAFF. The rearrangement uses TRBV10-3 and TRBJ1-1; 11 nucleotides align to TRBD1. Per germline, CDR1 ENHRY and CDR2 SYGVKD. The CDR3 covers 15 residues. Unmatched junction bases numbered 7, after V lost 10 bases and J lost 0 bases.